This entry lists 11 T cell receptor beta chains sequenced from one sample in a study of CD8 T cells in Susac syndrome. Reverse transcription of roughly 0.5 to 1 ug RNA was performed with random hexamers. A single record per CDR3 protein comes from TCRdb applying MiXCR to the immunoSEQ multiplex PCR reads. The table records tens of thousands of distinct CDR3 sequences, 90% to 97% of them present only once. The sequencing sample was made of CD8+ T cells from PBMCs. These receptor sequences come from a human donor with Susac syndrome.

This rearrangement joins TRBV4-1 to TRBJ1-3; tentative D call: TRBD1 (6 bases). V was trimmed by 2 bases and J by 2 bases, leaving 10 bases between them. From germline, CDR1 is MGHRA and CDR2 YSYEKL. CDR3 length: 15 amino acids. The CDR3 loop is CASSQRAGAGNTIYF. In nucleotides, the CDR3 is TGCGCCAGCAGCCAACGGGCAGGGGCTGGAAACACCATATATTTT.

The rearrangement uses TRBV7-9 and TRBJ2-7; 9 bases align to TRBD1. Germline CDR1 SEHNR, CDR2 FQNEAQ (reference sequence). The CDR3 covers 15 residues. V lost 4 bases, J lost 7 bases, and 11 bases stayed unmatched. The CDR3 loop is CASSSPSGTGREQYF. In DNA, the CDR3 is TGTGCCAGCAGCTCTCCCTCCGGGACAGGGAGGGAGCAGTACTTC.

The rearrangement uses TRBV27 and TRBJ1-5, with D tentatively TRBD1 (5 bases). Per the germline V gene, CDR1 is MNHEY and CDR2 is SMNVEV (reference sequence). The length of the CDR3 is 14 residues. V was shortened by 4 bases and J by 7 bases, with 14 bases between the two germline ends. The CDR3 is CASSSGWGNQPQHF. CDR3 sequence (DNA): TGTGCCAGCAGTTCTGGGTGGGGGAACCAGCCCCAGCATTTT.

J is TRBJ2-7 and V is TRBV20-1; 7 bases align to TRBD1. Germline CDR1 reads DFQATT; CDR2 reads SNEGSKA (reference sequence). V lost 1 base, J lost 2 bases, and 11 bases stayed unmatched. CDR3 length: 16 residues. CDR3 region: CSARGGTGTDPYEQYF. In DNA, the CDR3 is TGCAGTGCTAGAGGGGGGACCGGGACAGATCCCTACGAGCAGTACTTC.

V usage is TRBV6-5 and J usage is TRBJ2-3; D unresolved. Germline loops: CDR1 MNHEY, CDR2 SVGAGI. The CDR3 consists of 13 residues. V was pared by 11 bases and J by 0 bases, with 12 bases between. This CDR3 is CASSRQSTDTQYF. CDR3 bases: TGTGCCTCCAGCAGGCAGAGCACAGATACGCAGTATTTT.

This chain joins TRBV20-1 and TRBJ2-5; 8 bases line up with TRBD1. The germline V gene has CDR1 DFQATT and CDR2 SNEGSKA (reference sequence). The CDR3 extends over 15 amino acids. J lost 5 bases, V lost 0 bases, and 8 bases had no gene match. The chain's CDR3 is CSARDQGQGWETQYF. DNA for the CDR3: TGCAGTGCTAGAGATCAAGGACAGGGTTGGGAGACCCAGTACTTC.

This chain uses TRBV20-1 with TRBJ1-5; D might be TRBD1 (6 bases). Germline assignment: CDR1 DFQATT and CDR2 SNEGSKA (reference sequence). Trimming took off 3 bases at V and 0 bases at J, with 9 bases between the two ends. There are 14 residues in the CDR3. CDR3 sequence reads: CSASQGNSNQPQHF. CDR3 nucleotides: TGCAGTGCTAGTCAGGGGAATAGCAATCAGCCCCAGCATTTT.

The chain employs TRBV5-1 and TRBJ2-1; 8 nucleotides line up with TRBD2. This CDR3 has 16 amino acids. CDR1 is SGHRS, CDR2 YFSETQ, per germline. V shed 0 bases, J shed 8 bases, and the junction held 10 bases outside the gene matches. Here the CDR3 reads CASSLAGTRGVHEQFF. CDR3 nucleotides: TGCGCCAGCAGCTTGGCCGGGACTAGGGGAGTCCATGAGCAGTTCTTC.

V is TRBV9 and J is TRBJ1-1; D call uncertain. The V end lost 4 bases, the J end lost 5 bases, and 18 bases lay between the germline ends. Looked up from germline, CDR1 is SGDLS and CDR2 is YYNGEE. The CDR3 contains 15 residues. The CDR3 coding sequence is TGTGCCAGCAGCTTTGTTGGACTTCTGCCGACTGAAGCTTTCTTT. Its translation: CASSFVGLLPTEAFF.

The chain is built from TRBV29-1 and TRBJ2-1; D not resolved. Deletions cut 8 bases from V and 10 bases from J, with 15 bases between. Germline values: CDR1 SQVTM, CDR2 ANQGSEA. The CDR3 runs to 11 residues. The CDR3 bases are TGCAGCCCTCTCACCGGACGGGAGCAGTTCTTC. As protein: CSPLTGREQFF.

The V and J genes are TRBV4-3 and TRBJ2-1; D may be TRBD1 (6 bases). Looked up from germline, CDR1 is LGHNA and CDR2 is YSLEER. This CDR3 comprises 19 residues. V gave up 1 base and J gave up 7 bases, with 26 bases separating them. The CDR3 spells CASSQGTANLAPTGNEQFF. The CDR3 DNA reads TGCGCCAGCAGCCAAGGAACAGCGAACTTAGCACCAACAGGGAATGAGCAGTTCTTC.